Shown below are 8 T cell receptor beta chains from a single sample sequenced in a study of T cells in Graves' hyperthyroidism and ophthalmopathy. RNA transcripts gave rise to amplified TCR beta CDR3 regions. Primed by the HTBI set, a first-round RT-PCR was run on the TCR CDR3. In TCRdb, the multiplex PCR reads were re-called with MiXCR into one record per CDR3 protein. The data hold more than 500,000 distinct CDR3 sequences, with roughly 14% observed a single time. What was sequenced was blood. All receptors come from a woman in her 40s with Graves' ophthalmopathy.

The table lists this clonotype with many counts. The chain uses TRBV27 and TRBJ2-7, with 8 bases identical to TRBD1. This CDR3 comprises 14 residues. CDR1 MNHEY and CDR2 SMNVEV come from the germline V gene (reference sequence). V shed 7 bases and J 4 bases; nucleotides not matched to a gene: 9. The CDR3 DNA reads TGTGCCAGCAAACCGAGACAGGGGCCGTACGAGCAGTACTTC. Encoded protein: CASKPRQGPYEQYF.

This rearrangement joins TRBV19 to TRBJ1-2; 9 bases match TRBD1. V gave up 6 bases and J gave up 4 bases; unmatched junction bases: 9. Germline CDR1 is LNHDA and CDR2 is SQIVND (reference sequence). This CDR3 has 15 residues. CDR3 sequence reads: CASRTTDRGSYGYTF. CDR3 sequence (DNA): TGTGCCAGTAGGACAACGGACAGGGGTAGCTATGGCTACACCTTC.

This clonotype was detected a few times. The J gene is TRBJ2-7, the V gene TRBV28, with 9 bases lining up with TRBD2. The germline gives CDR1 MDHEN, CDR2 SYDVKM. J lost 0 bases, V lost 3 bases, and 6 bases had no gene match. This CDR3 region has 16 residues. CDR3 DNA: TGTGCCAGCAGTTTTCCGACTAGCGGAGCCTCCTACGAGCAGTACTTC. Protein product: CASSFPTSGASYEQYF.

This rearrangement joins TRBV4-1 to TRBJ1-1; D ambiguous. Germline CDR1 reads MGHRA; CDR2 reads YSYEKL. The CDR3 extends over 16 amino acids. Trimming shortened V by 2 bases and J by 0 bases, and 13 bases separated the two germline ends. The DNA for the CDR3 is TGCGCCAGCAGCCAACAGGTTGGAAGGGTGAACACTGAAGCTTTCTTT. It encodes CASSQQVGRVNTEAFF.

There are many counts of this clonotype. V is TRBV29-1 and J is TRBJ1-2, with 10 positions matching TRBD1. The CDR3 consists of 19 residues. Germline V gene sequence: CDR1 SQVTM, CDR2 ANQGSEA. Trimming cost V 1 base and J 4 bases; bases outside gene matches: 18. CDR3 nucleotide sequence: TGCAGCGTTGAAGTGGGGTTGGGGACAGGGGAAAATCCGTCCTATGGCTACACCTTC. The encoded protein is CSVEVGLGTGENPSYGYTF.

The sample holds many counts of this clonotype. The chain links TRBV15 to TRBJ2-2; TRBD1 is a possible D gene (5 bases). The CDR3 sequence is 15 residues long. V lost 2 bases and J 1 base, leaving 8 bases between the germline ends. Germline assignment: CDR1 LNHNV and CDR2 YYDKDF (reference sequence). The CDR3 bases are TGTGCCACCAGCAGACCGACAGAGAACACCGGGGAGCTGTTTTTT. The encoded protein is CATSRPTENTGELFF.

This clonotype was observed a few times. This chain links TRBV27 with TRBJ1-5; D might be TRBD1 (6 bases). The CDR3 has 19 amino acids. V lost 0 bases, J lost 6 bases, and 24 bases lay in between. Germline V gene lookup returns CDR1 MNHEY and CDR2 SMNVEV (reference sequence). The CDR3 DNA reads as TGTGCCAGCAGTTTATCGAGGGGGACTCCTAACGGAGGGACTCAGCCCCAGCATTTT. Translation gives CASSLSRGTPNGGTQPQHF.

This clonotype was seen repeatedly, ten times or more. At one end the junction does not follow the germline gene, possibly because of a read error. The chain recombines TRBV7-7 with TRBJ2-5; D is undetermined. The CDR3 has 16 residues. Germline-derived CDR1 and CDR2 are SSHAT and FNYEAQ (reference sequence). This CDR3 reads CASSLGFVGNQETQYF. Here the CDR3 DNA reads TGTGCTAGCAGCTTAGGTTTTGTCGGAAACCAAGAGACCCAGTACTTC. Based on the CDR3 plus reference TRBV7-7 and TRBJ2-5, the full variable domain is GAGVSQSPRYKVTKRGQDVTLRCDPISSHATLYWYQQALGQGPEFLTYFNYEAQPDKSGLPSDRFSAERPEGSISTLTIQRTEQRDSAMYRCASSLGFVGNQETQYFGPGTRLLVL.